The 25 T cell receptor beta chains listed next were all sequenced from one sample in a study of immune characterization of retroperitoneal liposarcoma (dated by TCRdb to about 2019). The library was generated by PCR. Instrument used: NextSeq 500. TCRdb reran the public reads through fastp at Q25 and MiXCR, keeping productive beta chains. Rows with a matching CDR3 protein are joined into one entry that keeps the most common DNA and genes. This sample lists some 8,200 distinct CDR3 sequences; about 38% were detected once. The leading ten clones occupy around 14% of the sample. Sequences were obtained from tumor tissue. The receptors were sampled from a male donor with retroperitoneal liposarcoma.

This clonotype has just a few counts. The chain recombines TRBV6-1 with TRBJ2-1, with TRBD2 matching over 14 bases. The CDR3 has 16 residues. The germline CDR1 and CDR2 sequences are MNHNS and SASEGT. The V and J ends lost 7 bases and 9 bases, in that order; junction bases with no gene match: 11. The CDR3 spells CASKTPGLAGAIEQFF. The CDR3 nucleotides are TGTGCCAGCAAAACCCCGGGACTAGCGGGAGCGATTGAGCAGTTCTTC.

This clonotype was detected only a few times. This chain connects TRBV6-1 to TRBJ2-1; possibly TRBD2 for D (7 bases). The CDR3 sequence is 16 residues long. Germline values: CDR1 MNHNS, CDR2 SASEGT. V was cut by 7 bases and J by 10 bases, with 26 bases left in between. This chain's CDR3 is CASTPPGGSGSREQFF. In DNA, the CDR3 is TGTGCCAGCACCCCTCCGGGGGGCAGTGGGTCTCGCGAGCAGTTCTTC.

The rearrangement uses TRBV6-8 and TRBJ2-3, with 11 bases aligning to TRBD2. This CDR3 comprises 16 residues. Trimming at V came to 10 bases and at J to 4 bases, leaving 13 bases not matched to a gene. From germline, CDR1 is MNHGY and CDR2 SAAAGT. The DNA for the CDR3 is TGTGCCACTCAGGTCCGTAGCGGGAGGGGGGCAGATACGCAGTATTTT. Translating it yields CATQVRSGRGADTQYF.

By frequency in the sample, this clonotype is medium-sized. The chain recombines TRBV6-1 with TRBJ2-1, with 12 bases aligning to TRBD2. With 4 bases clipped from V and 2 bases from J, the junction kept 0 bases outside the gene matches. CDR1 and CDR2 from the germline V gene are MNHNS and SASEGT. The CDR3 is 15 amino acids. The CDR3 sequence is CASSGLAGAYNEQFF. Written as DNA, the CDR3 is TGTGCCAGCAGTGGACTAGCGGGAGCCTACAATGAGCAGTTCTTC.

This clonotype was counted only a few times. This chain uses TRBV7-2 with TRBJ2-1; 7 bases are shared with TRBD2. The DNA end is more similar to TRBJ2-5, so the J call may be wrong. Germline V lookup: CDR1 SGHTA, CDR2 FQGNSA. This CDR3 region has 12 residues. The CDR3 loop reads CASNPPGGTQYF. CDR3 bases: TGTGCCAGCAACCCCCCGGGGGGGACCCAGTACTTC.

By sample share, this clonotype is medium-sized. CDR3 nucleotides: TGTGCCAGCAGTGAAGGGACCAGCGATGAGCAGTTCTTC. Amino acid sequence: CASSEGTSDEQFF. V usage is TRBV6-1 and J usage is TRBJ2-1; D is unclear. CDR3 length equals 13 residues. CDR1 and CDR2 from the germline V gene are MNHNS and SASEGT. Trimming shortened V by 1 base and J by 8 bases, and 9 bases separated the two germline ends.

This clonotype is termed medium-sized. This chain uses TRBV6-1 with TRBJ2-1, with a weak D call TRBD2 (7 bases). Germline V gene sequence: CDR1 MNHNS, CDR2 SASEGT. This CDR3 spans 14 amino acids. CDR3 in DNA: TGTGTAGCCGGCGCGGGGGAGAGGGGGAATGAGCAGTTCTTC. Amino acids: CVAGAGERGNEQFF.

In this sample, this clonotype turned up a few times. The rearrangement uses TRBV12-3 or TRBV12-4 and TRBJ2-1; D not certain. This CDR3 region has 13 residues. Trimming removed 5 bases at V and 10 bases at J, with 15 bases between. The CDR3 sequence: CASSMDGSYEQFF. The DNA of the CDR3 is TGTGCCAGCAGTATGGACGGCTCCTACGAGCAGTTCTTC.

Concerning this clonotype: Since no conserved phenylalanine or tryptophan closes the CDR3, a read error is the likely cause. The V call is TRBV6-5, the J call TRBJ2-1; the D gene is possibly TRBD1 (6 bases). The last part of the DNA fits TRBJ2-5 better; the J call may be wrong. CDR3 size: 15 residues. Germline lookup yields CDR1 MNHEY and CDR2 SVGAGI. This CDR3 reads CASSEGSGAQETQYS. Here the CDR3 DNA reads TGTGCAAGCAGTGAAGGGTCAGGGGCCCAAGAGACCCAGTACTCC.

The chain couples TRBV6-1 to TRBJ2-4, with D maybe TRBD2 (6 bases). The end of the DNA fits TRBJ2-7 better, so the J call may be wrong. The CDR3 totals 13 residues. Germline CDR1 reads MNHNS; CDR2 reads SASEGT. CDR3 DNA: TGTGCCAGCAGTATCTGGGGAGGCTACGAGCAGTACTTC. Its translation: CASSIWGGYEQYF.

The chain uses TRBV7-8 and TRBJ2-4; the match to TRBD1 covers 10 bases. The CDR3 sequence is 14 residues long. Germline CDR1 is SGHVS and CDR2 is FQNEAQ. DNA for the CDR3: TGTGTCAGTCAGACAGGGGGCGCCTACAATGAGCAGTACTTC. Amino acids: CVSQTGGAYNEQYF.

Sample share makes this clonotype medium-sized (0.01 to 0.1%). The genes are TRBV6-1 and TRBJ2-1; D gene unclear. CDR3 size: 13 residues. From germline, CDR1 is MNHNS and CDR2 SASEGT. Trimming left V 6 bases short and J 4 bases short, with 10 bases between. The CDR3 reads CASRVHGYNEQFF. The CDR3 DNA reads as TGTGCCAGCAGAGTACATGGATACAATGAGCAGTTCTTC.

The V call is TRBV27, the J call TRBJ2-7, with 8 bases lining up with TRBD1. Trimming removed 5 bases from V and 5 bases from J; junction bases left unmatched: 2. This CDR3 is built from 12 residues. From germline, CDR1 is MNHEY and CDR2 SMNVEV (reference sequence). The CDR3 bases are TGTGCCAGCAGTAGGACAGGGAACGAGCAGTACTTC. Translated: CASSRTGNEQYF.

This clonotype came up a few times. This chain links TRBV6-1 with TRBJ2-3; tentatively, D is TRBD2 (6 bases). This CDR3 is built from 17 residues. Germline V CDR1 and CDR2: MNHNS, SASEGT. Trimming removed 3 bases from V and 0 bases from J, with 16 bases in between. The CDR3 sequence: CASSDWGGGTSTDTQYF. DNA of the CDR3: TGTGCCAGCAGTGACTGGGGAGGAGGAACTAGCACAGATACGCAGTATTTT.

This clonotype is labeled as large. This rearrangement joins TRBV6-1 to TRBJ2-1; D is perhaps TRBD1 or TRBD2 (5 bases each). The V end was cut by 8 bases, the J end by 7 bases, with 9 bases between. The length of the CDR3 is 11 residues. Germline V lookup: CDR1 MNHNS, CDR2 SASEGT. DNA of the CDR3: TGTGCCAGCTCGTGGGGGAATGAGCAGTTCTTC. Amino acids: CASSWGNEQFF.

Sample share makes this clonotype medium-sized (0.01 to 0.1%). This chain joins TRBV7-2 and TRBJ2-1; 10 nucleotides agree with TRBD2. The better agreement between TRBJ2-7 and the DNA end casts doubt on the J call. This CDR3 has 16 residues. Germline-derived CDR1 and CDR2 are SGHTA and FQGNSA. The CDR3 sequence: CASSLKGGTSDYEQYF. CDR3 nucleotides: TGTGCCAGCAGCTTAAAGGGAGGGACTAGCGACTACGAGCAGTACTTC.

The table lists this clonotype with a few counts. The chain joins TRBV12-3 or TRBV12-4 to TRBJ2-1, with 9 bases identical to TRBD1. V trimming: 1 base; J trimming: 13 bases; junction bases outside the gene matches: 11. The CDR3 sequence is 15 residues long. The CDR3 region has the DNA TGTGCCAGCAGTTTAGGTGGACAGGGGACCGAGACCCAGTTCTTC. Translating gives CASSLGGQGTETQFF.

The V and J genes are TRBV11-2 and TRBJ2-3, with 10 positions matching TRBD2. This CDR3 is 16 amino acids long. The germline V gene encodes CDR1 SGHAT and CDR2 FQNNGV. The trim removed 5 bases at V and 3 bases at J, leaving 8 bases unmatched. In nucleotides, the CDR3 is TGTGCCAGCAGCCCGACAGCGGGAGGGGGAACAGATACGCAGTATTTT. It yields the protein CASSPTAGGGTDTQYF.

This clonotype showed up just a few times. The chain employs TRBV10-1 and TRBJ2-7; D is tentatively TRBD1 or TRBD2 (5 bases each). The CDR3 loop spans 18 amino acids. CDR1 and CDR2 from the germline V gene are WNHNN and SYGVQD (reference sequence). Trimming took 10 bases from V and 2 from J, leaving 30 bases between them. The CDR3 reads CANSGTHPFSSLAYEQYF. The CDR3 bases are TGCGCCAACTCCGGGACCCATCCTTTTAGCTCGCTAGCCTACGAGCAGTACTTC.

This clonotype was seen once. V and J are TRBV7-2 and TRBJ1-4; no definite D call. This CDR3 contains 15 residues. The germline CDR1 and CDR2 sequences are SGHTA and FQGNSA. V lost 1 base to trimming and J lost 8 bases, with 14 bases between them. The CDR3 loop reads CASSLGFRAYEKLFF. The CDR3 region has the DNA TGTGCCAGCAGCTTAGGATTTAGGGCTTACGAAAAACTGTTTTTT.

The J gene is TRBJ2-7, the V gene TRBV7-3; D uncertain. Germline lookup yields CDR1 SGHTA and CDR2 FQGTGA. Trimming left V 5 bases short and J 0 bases short, with 11 bases between. This CDR3 is built from 14 residues. The CDR3 DNA sequence: TGTGCCAGCAGCCCAGGTCTAAACTCCTACGAGCAGTACTTC. Protein: CASSPGLNSYEQYF. Using reference TRBV7-3 and TRBJ2-7 for the parts outside the CDR3, the full variable domain is GAGVSQTPSNKVTEKGKYVELRCDPISGHTALYWYRQSLGQGPEFLIYFQGTGAADDSGLPNDRFFAVRPEGSVSTLKIQRTERGDSAVYLCASSPGLNSYEQYFGPGTRLTVT.

Within the sample, this clonotype is medium-sized. V gene TRBV6-1 combines with J gene TRBJ2-1; D not resolved. V shed 5 bases and J shed 5 bases, with 10 bases lying between them. This CDR3 has 13 residues. CDR1 and CDR2 (germline): MNHNS, SASEGT. The CDR3 loop is CASSWAVNNEQFF. Written as DNA, the CDR3 is TGTGCCAGCAGTTGGGCCGTTAACAATGAGCAGTTCTTC.

The chain uses TRBV6-5 and TRBJ2-5; D might be TRBD1 (5 bases). The J call may not be correct, given that the DNA end is closer to TRBJ2-7. The length of the CDR3 is 15 residues. The germline gives CDR1 MNHEY, CDR2 SVGAGI. The chain's CDR3 is CASSYLGQAKHEQYF. As DNA, the CDR3 is TGTGCCAGCAGTTACTTGGGGCAGGCGAAGCACGAGCAGTACTTC.

This clonotype was counted only a few times. The chain employs TRBV24-1 and TRBJ2-1; 9 nucleotides agree with TRBD2. This CDR3 is 17 amino acids long. V lost 5 bases, J lost 2 bases, and 9 bases stayed unmatched. The germline V gene has CDR1 KGHDR and CDR2 SFDVKD. The CDR3 nucleotides are TGTGCCACCAGTGGAGCGCGGGGGGGCCTAGCCTACAATGAGCAGTTCTTC. This codes for CATSGARGGLAYNEQFF.

This chain's CDR3 is CASSEAGGAQEQYF. The CDR3 coding sequence is TGTGCCAGCAGTGAAGCCGGGGGGGCTCAAGAGCAGTACTTC. The chain joins TRBV6-1 to TRBJ2-5; 8 nucleotides match TRBD2. The CDR3 contains 14 residues. Looked up from germline, CDR1 is MNHNS and CDR2 is SASEGT. The junction had 8 bases not matched to a gene; V was cut back by 0 bases and J by 11 bases.